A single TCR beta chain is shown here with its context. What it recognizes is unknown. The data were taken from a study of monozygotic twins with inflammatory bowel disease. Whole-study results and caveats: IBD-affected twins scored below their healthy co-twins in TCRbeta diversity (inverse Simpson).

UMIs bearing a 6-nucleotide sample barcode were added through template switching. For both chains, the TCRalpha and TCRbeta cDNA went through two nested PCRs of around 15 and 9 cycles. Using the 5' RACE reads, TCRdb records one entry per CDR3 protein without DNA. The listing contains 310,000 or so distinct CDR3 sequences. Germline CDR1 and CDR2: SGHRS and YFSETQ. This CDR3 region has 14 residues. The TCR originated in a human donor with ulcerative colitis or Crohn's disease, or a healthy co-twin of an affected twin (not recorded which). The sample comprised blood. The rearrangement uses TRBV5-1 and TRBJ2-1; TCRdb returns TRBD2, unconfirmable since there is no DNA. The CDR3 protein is CASSLGTPSNEQFF.